Sequencing of this T cell receptor (beta chain) was carried out in a study of shared clonotypes between healthy human individuals. Profiling relied on immunoSEQ multiplex PCR, and the TCRdb table lists in-frame clones only, not all of them. In the table there are a few million clones, about nine tenths of which are singletons. The ends lost 2 bases at V and 8 bases at J; junction bases unmatched: 8. CDR1 is SGHDT, CDR2 YYEEEE, per germline. The CDR3 consists of 15 residues. Notes on this clone: No antigen is known for it.

Donation came from healthy HIV-negative adults that had no recent acute infections or vaccinations. Study results and caveats: With a few donors compared, roughly 5% of naive CD4 clonotypes were shared. Lower generation probabilities were found for non-shared clonotypes than for those shared by all four donors.

The clonotype originates from a man between 18 and 35 years old in good health. Some clones in this sample may be carry-over from other donors' samples. The rearrangement joins TRBV5-6 to TRBJ1-4; 8 bases are a match to TRBD1. The specimen sequenced was naive CD4+ T cells from PBMCs. Documented subset: CD45RA+ positively selected. The CDR3 sequence is CASSLFQGATEKLFF. DNA for the CDR3: TGTGCCAGCAGCTTATTCCAGGGGGCTACAGAAAAACTGTTTTTT.